The text below deals with one TCR beta chain. This clone was observed a single time. Its antigen target is currently unknown. No clone much larger than this one lies a single base away; base qualities are absent. This entry belongs to a study of blood T cell repertoires in COVID-19 (TCRdb year 2020). With regard to the full study: Samples from collaborators originated in the United States, Italy and Spain and spanned both the acute and convalescent phases of COVID-19. The repertoires were released in a freely available public database meant as a resource for research on the immune response to SARS-CoV-2. Samples came from the ongoing ImmuneRACE study (first 160 participants) plus 1,254 subjects from 6 global collaborators. The sample metadata nearly always contained a de-identified subject ID, COVID-19 status, age in years and sex. The dataset comprised deeply sampled blood TCRbeta repertoires from subjects exposed to, actively infected with, or recovered from COVID-19. The material from the prospective study consisted of cDNA or gDNA derived from T cells, B-cell-depleted T cells, or PBMCs. Where available, HLA class I and class II types were obtained from metadata supplied by the sample provider rather than from assay-based typing. Broader findings and caveats from the paper: How much clinical and demographic metadata was included differed by source and by participant, and the metadata was provided uncurated.

The immunoSEQ Assay, a bias-controlled multiplex PCR, was used to amplify TCRbeta CDR3 regions from genomic DNA. Turning to the authors' computational methods: Within the assay, amplification of reference gene primers was used to estimate how many nucleated cells each sample contained. To quantify the absolute abundance of each unique TCRbeta CDR3 rearrangement, sequence reads were collapsed and filtered. For each sample, productive Simpson clonality was calculated as the square root of Simpson's diversity index over productive rearrangements. This immuneACCESS table, as held by TCRdb, lists in-frame sequences with V and J called but not all clones. Of the missing ones, under half trace to an unresolved V gene in checked studies; the others have no known cause. V and J calls and clone size come straight from that table; D and trimming were deduced from the DNA. Within this sample are about 310,000 clones, with 85% to 90% of them counted one time only. The top ten clonotypes cover around 1.2% of the sample.

Whole blood was collected in K2EDTA tubes by collaborating institutions according to the institutions' own protocols. For TCRbeta analysis, collaborators shipped samples in one of three forms: frozen whole blood, isolated PBMCs, or DNA extracted from either of those sample types. The germline V gene (reference sequence) sets CDR1 to SGHNT and CDR2 to YYREEE. The CDR3 has 15 amino acids, counting the end cysteine and phenylalanine. Only CDR3 DNA remains: 45 bases, in frame from the first base. A distance of 12 bases separates the germline ends of V and J, which lose 1 base and 2 bases respectively. The sample was peripheral blood. The chain is assembled from TRBV5-4 and TRBJ2-5; too little of a D gene remains to name it. The source is a man between 70 and 80 years old with acute or convalescent COVID-19. The CDR3 reads CASSLFSYSQETQYF. The sequenced DNA is TGTGCCAGCAGCTTGTTTTCGTACAGTCAAGAGACCCAGTACTTC.